One and the same sample provided the 25 T cell receptor beta chains below, sequenced in a study of blood T cell repertoires in COVID-19. The method was immunoSEQ multiplex PCR; TCRdb's version includes in-frame clones alone and lacks a portion of them. The sample includes 250,000 to 300,000 clones, over 80% of them seen just once. The sample comprised peripheral blood. These receptors were obtained from a woman aged 40 to 50 with acute or convalescent COVID-19.

The rearrangement uses TRBV24-1 and TRBJ1-2; unclear D gene. Germline CDR1 KGHDR, CDR2 SFDVKD. This CDR3 is built from 13 residues. V was trimmed by 6 bases and J by 8 bases, leaving 15 bases between them. CDR3 sequence: CATSRGGSEGYTF. In DNA form, the CDR3 reads TGTGCCACCAGTCGCGGCGGATCGGAGGGCTACACCTTC.

The V call is TRBV7-3, the J call TRBJ1-1, with 8 bases fitting TRBD1. CDR3 size: 13 residues. Germline CDR1 and CDR2: SGHTA and FQGTGA. Unmatched junction bases numbered 2, after V lost 2 bases and J lost 6 bases. This chain's CDR3 is CASSLLGQAEAFF. CDR3 sequence (DNA): TGTGCCAGCAGCTTATTGGGACAGGCTGAAGCTTTCTTT.

This chain's CDR3 is CASSDGTSGLETQYF. As DNA, the CDR3 is TGTGCCAGCAGCGACGGGACTAGCGGATTGGAGACCCAGTACTTC. The chain joins TRBV5-4 to TRBJ2-5, with 11 bases matching TRBD2. This CDR3 region has 15 residues. Trimming at V came to 4 bases and at J to 5 bases, leaving 7 bases not matched to a gene. Germline CDR1 reads SGHNT; CDR2 reads YYREEE (reference sequence).

The chain carries TRBV7-2 and TRBJ2-3; 8 bases match TRBD2. The V segment lost 1 base and the J segment 7 bases; nucleotides outside the gene matches: 4. The CDR3 is 14 residues long. Germline V CDR1 and CDR2: SGHTA, FQGNSA. The CDR3 loop reads CASSLGTSTYTQYF. CDR3 in DNA: TGTGCCAGCAGCTTAGGGACTAGCACCTATACGCAGTATTTT.

The V gene is TRBV4-1, the J gene TRBJ1-1, with TRBD1 as a possible D gene (6 bases). CDR3 size: 16 residues. V was shortened by 7 bases and J by 1 base, with 19 bases between the two germline ends. CDR1 is MGHRA and CDR2 is YSYEKL in the germline V gene. The CDR3 DNA follows: TGCGCCAGCACCTCACCGGTTCGGGGGGCGAACACTGAAGCTTTCTTT. As protein: CASTSPVRGANTEAFF.

The chain couples TRBV7-7 to TRBJ2-5; TRBD2 aligns across 7 bases. Germline CDR1 SSHAT, CDR2 FNYEAQ (reference sequence). This CDR3 is built from 14 residues. V was pared by 1 base and J by 4 bases, with 3 bases of the junction left unmatched. CDR3 in DNA: TGTGCCAGCAGCTTAGAGGGGAGGGGAGAGACCCAGTACTTC. It translates to CASSLEGRGETQYF.

V usage is TRBV29-1 and J usage is TRBJ2-1; no clear D. CDR3 size: 13 residues. CDR1 and CDR2 from the germline V gene are SQVTM and ANQGSEA. Trimming took off 4 bases at V and 3 bases at J, with 10 bases between the two ends. CDR3 DNA: TGCAGCGTTGGAAACACGTTCTACAATGAGCAGTTCTTC. Translated, it gives CSVGNTFYNEQFF.

The genes are TRBV27 and TRBJ2-2; D possibly corresponds to TRBD2 (6 bases). CDR3 length: 16 amino acids. CDR1 and CDR2 (germline): MNHEY, SMNVEV (reference sequence). V shed 1 base and J shed 4 bases, with 13 bases lying between them. Here the CDR3 reads CASSLWGGVRTGELFF. The DNA for the CDR3 is TGTGCCAGCAGTTTATGGGGCGGGGTTCGCACCGGGGAGCTGTTTTTT.

The rearrangement links TRBV2 to TRBJ2-3, with D unclear. The germline V gene has CDR1 SNHLY and CDR2 FYNNEI. Trimming pared 7 bases from V and 0 bases from J, leaving 17 bases between. This CDR3 comprises 16 residues. CDR3 residues: CASTLAVAASTDTQYF. The DNA for the CDR3 is TGTGCCAGCACTCTCGCGGTGGCCGCCAGCACAGATACGCAGTATTTT.

This chain connects TRBV2 to TRBJ2-4; D may be TRBD1 (6 bases). Germline V lookup: CDR1 SNHLY, CDR2 FYNNEI. The CDR3 is made up of 13 amino acids. Deletions cut 5 bases from V and 5 bases from J, with 10 bases between. The DNA of the CDR3 is TGTGCCAGCAGTAGGGACACCGAAAACATTCAGTACTTC. Amino acids: CASSRDTENIQYF.

The chain combines TRBV19 with TRBJ1-6, with TRBD1 as a possible D gene (5 bases). The germline gives CDR1 LNHDA, CDR2 SQIVND (reference sequence). The CDR3 has 12 residues. Trimming took 9 bases from V and 9 from J, leaving 12 bases between them. The CDR3 region is CASSAGLSPLHF. CDR3 sequence (DNA): TGTGCCAGCAGTGCAGGGCTTTCACCCCTCCACTTT.

V gene TRBV6-6 combines with J gene TRBJ2-5; D is uncertain. Germline-derived CDR1 and CDR2 are MNHNY and SVGAGI (reference sequence). V lost 6 bases and J lost 4, with 6 bases in between. The CDR3 is made up of 11 amino acids. The CDR3 region is CASSRRETQYF. In nucleotides, the CDR3 is TGTGCCAGCAGCCGGAGAGAGACCCAGTACTTC.

This chain links TRBV5-1 with TRBJ2-1, with 9 nucleotides matching TRBD1. This CDR3 has 17 residues. CDR1 is SGHRS, CDR2 YFSETQ, per germline. With 4 bases clipped from V and 1 base from J, the junction kept 9 bases outside the gene matches. CDR3 in DNA: TGCGCCAGCAGCCCAGGGACAGGGCCCATATCCTACAATGAGCAGTTCTTC. It specifies CASSPGTGPISYNEQFF.

This chain connects TRBV5-1 to TRBJ2-2; 7 nucleotides match TRBD2. This CDR3 spans 15 amino acids. V was pared by 4 bases and J by 2 bases, with 5 bases of the junction left unmatched. Germline V gives CDR1 SGHRS, CDR2 YFSETQ. In DNA, the CDR3 is TGCGCCAGCAGCGTAAGCGGGGCCAACACCGGGGAGCTGTTTTTT. The encoded protein is CASSVSGANTGELFF.

The chain combines TRBV9 with TRBJ1-3; possible D gene TRBD1, 6 bases. This CDR3 spans 14 amino acids. Germline V lookup: CDR1 SGDLS, CDR2 YYNGEE. The V end was cut by 5 bases, the J end by 2 bases, with 11 bases between. The CDR3 protein is CASRKDSTGNTIYF. For the CDR3, the DNA is TGTGCCAGCAGAAAGGACAGCACTGGAAACACCATATATTTT.

The chain employs TRBV19 and TRBJ1-4, with TRBD1 matching 7 bases. The CDR3 consists of 14 residues. CDR1 and CDR2 (germline): LNHDA, SQIVND (reference sequence). J lost 5 bases, V lost 4 bases, and 4 bases had no gene match. CDR3 loop: CASSKAGGNEKLFF. CDR3 bases: TGTGCCAGTAGTAAGGCAGGGGGGAATGAAAAACTGTTTTTT. Filled out from reference TRBV19 and TRBJ1-4, the complete variable domain reads DGGITQSPKYLFRKEGQNVTLSCEQNLNHDAMYWYRQDPGQGLRLIYYSQIVNDFQKGDIAEGYSVSREKKESFPLTVTSAQKNPTAFYLCASSKAGGNEKLFFGSGTQLSVL.

The sample holds one count of this clone. The chain carries TRBV7-3 and TRBJ1-3, with a tentative D call TRBD1 (5 bases). V was pared by 4 bases and J by 4 bases, with 8 bases between. CDR1 is SGHTA, CDR2 FQGTGA, per germline. The CDR3 totals 13 residues. CDR3 sequence (DNA): TGTGCCAGCAGCTCGGGGGAGGGAAACACCATATATTTT. This sequence encodes CASSSGEGNTIYF.

The chain has TRBV25-1 and TRBJ1-2, with D possibly matching TRBD1 (5 bases). Germline-derived CDR1 and CDR2 are MGHDK and SYGVNS. The CDR3 contains 13 residues. V dropped 8 bases and J dropped 10 bases, with 20 bases sitting between them. The CDR3 DNA sequence: TGTGCCAGCGTACCCGGGGGGTCCGGGGTCTACACCTTC. This codes for CASVPGGSGVYTF.

The genes are TRBV18 and TRBJ1-5; possible D gene TRBD1, 6 bases. In germline, CDR1 is KGHSH, CDR2 LQKENI. The CDR3 loop spans 15 amino acids. Trimming stripped 6 bases from V and 0 bases from J, with 12 bases between. The CDR3 nucleotides are TGTGCCAGCTCCGCTGGACAGCATAGCAATCAGCCCCAGCATTTT. Amino acid sequence: CASSAGQHSNQPQHF.

The chain has TRBV28 and TRBJ1-2; 9 positions agree with TRBD1. Germline V lookup: CDR1 MDHEN, CDR2 SYDVKM. This CDR3 spans 15 amino acids. J was trimmed by 5 bases and V by 4 bases; bases with no gene match: 8. This CDR3 is CASSYLTGTGYGYTF. CDR3 nucleotides: TGTGCCAGCAGTTATCTAACCGGGACAGGGTATGGCTACACCTTC.

The genes are TRBV6-1 and TRBJ1-1; D is unclear. Trimming removed 2 bases at V and 1 base at J, with 8 bases between. Germline values: CDR1 MNHNS, CDR2 SASEGT. This CDR3 is 14 amino acids long. In DNA form, the CDR3 reads TGTGCCAGCAGTGAACACAGCTCGAACACTGAAGCTTTCTTT. It specifies CASSEHSSNTEAFF.

The chain combines TRBV7-2 with TRBJ2-5; D is perhaps TRBD1 (6 bases). Trimming shortened V by 3 bases and J by 9 bases, and 14 bases separated the two germline ends. CDR1 is SGHTA, CDR2 FQGNSA, per germline. CDR3 length: 13 amino acids. The CDR3 is CASSFGQFRAQYF. The CDR3 DNA reads TGTGCCAGCAGCTTCGGACAGTTCAGGGCCCAGTACTTC.

The chain couples TRBV3-1 (or the pseudogene TRBV3-2) to TRBJ2-2; a weak D match, TRBD2 (5 bases). The CDR3 runs 16 residues. Germline V CDR1 and CDR2: LGHDT, YNNKEL (reference sequence). V dropped 5 bases and J dropped 4 bases, with 17 bases sitting between them. The CDR3 here is CASSVRWGDSTGELFF. The CDR3, as DNA: TGTGCCAGCAGCGTTAGGTGGGGAGATAGCACCGGGGAGCTGTTTTTT.

The gene calls are TRBV28 and TRBJ1-5; unclear D gene. Germline CDR1 is MDHEN and CDR2 is SYDVKM. The CDR3 covers 17 residues. V lost 6 bases, J lost 2 bases, and 20 bases lay in between. The CDR3 DNA is TGTGCCAGCAGGGATTTGGGAAGGGTGAGGGGCAATCAGCCCCAGCATTTT. Protein: CASRDLGRVRGNQPQHF.

This rearrangement joins TRBV19 to TRBJ1-2, with 11 bases matching TRBD1. Germline loops: CDR1 LNHDA, CDR2 SQIVND (reference sequence). CDR3 length equals 16 residues. J gave up 7 bases and V 10 bases, and 17 bases lay outside the gene matches. The CDR3 sequence is CATEGGTGGLYGGYTF. CDR3 coding DNA: TGTGCCACCGAGGGGGGGACAGGGGGATTATACGGTGGCTACACCTTC.